The 9 T cell receptor beta chains below were found in one sample sequenced in a study of glioma-infiltrating T cells after dendritic cell vaccination. Assay: immunoSEQ multiplex PCR; the TCRdb copy retains only in-frame clones and omits some. There are about 73,000 clones in the sample; over 75% occur only once, and roughly 2.2% lies in the top ten. The specimen comprised blood, sampled before dendritic cell vaccination. The receptor set was obtained from a human donor with glioblastoma.

The CDR3, as DNA: TGTGCCAGCAGGCCTAATCTTGGGGGCGGCACAGATACGCAGTATTTT. It yields the protein CASRPNLGGGTDTQYF. The chain employs TRBV7-2 and TRBJ2-3, with TRBD1 as a possible D gene (6 bases). V lost 6 bases and J lost 1, with 17 bases in between. This CDR3 contains 16 residues. From germline, CDR1 is SGHTA and CDR2 FQGNSA.

The J gene is TRBJ2-1, the V gene TRBV9, with 9 bases matching TRBD2. This CDR3 is built from 17 residues. V lost 0 bases, J lost 1 base, and 5 bases stayed unmatched. Germline CDR1 is SGDLS and CDR2 is YYNGEE. The CDR3 region is CASSVVSLAGSYNEQFF. CDR3 nucleotide sequence: TGTGCCAGCAGCGTAGTATCCCTAGCGGGATCCTACAATGAGCAGTTCTTC.

The chain couples TRBV5-4 to TRBJ2-1, with no clear D. The CDR3 totals 13 residues. Germline lookup yields CDR1 SGHNT and CDR2 YYREEE (reference sequence). Between the trimmed V and J ends, which lost 7 bases and 6 bases, there was a span of 14 bases. The CDR3 region is CASRPSIINEQFF. CDR3 nucleotide sequence: TGTGCCAGCCGCCCTAGTATTATCAATGAGCAGTTCTTC.

This clone appeared a few times. V is TRBV2 and J is TRBJ1-4; TRBD1 might be the D (6 bases). Germline CDR1 reads SNHLY; CDR2 reads FYNNEI. This CDR3 comprises 15 residues. The ends were cut back, 4 bases at V and 8 bases at J, with 17 bases in the middle. CDR3 loop: CASSVGSRGLEKLFF. The DNA for the CDR3 is TGTGCCAGCAGTGTGGGTAGCAGGGGCCTCGAAAAACTGTTTTTT.

This clone was found once. This chain links TRBV28 with TRBJ1-2; 7 nucleotides line up with TRBD1. V was clipped by 6 bases and J by 4 bases; unmatched bases: 8. The CDR3 covers 14 residues. Per the germline V gene, CDR1 is MDHEN and CDR2 is SYDVKM. The CDR3 protein is CASRGTENLYGYTF. The CDR3 DNA reads as TGTGCCAGCAGGGGGACAGAAAACCTCTATGGCTACACCTTC.

The chain combines TRBV6-5 with TRBJ2-7, with 10 bases identical to TRBD1. Germline lookup yields CDR1 MNHEY and CDR2 SVGAGI. J lost 1 base, V lost 10 bases, and 7 bases had no gene match. The CDR3 loop spans 14 amino acids. The CDR3 protein is CAIRQGARSYEQYV. The CDR3 DNA reads TGTGCCATCCGACAGGGGGCTCGGTCCTACGAGCAGTACGTC.

V gene TRBV5-1 combines with J gene TRBJ1-1; D perhaps matches TRBD1 (5 bases). This CDR3 is 16 amino acids long. V lost 4 bases, J lost 1 base, and 17 bases lay in between. Germline V CDR1 and CDR2: SGHRS, YFSETQ. This CDR3 is CASSRGGEISNTEAFF. The CDR3 DNA sequence: TGCGCCAGCAGCCGGGGGGGGGAGATTTCGAACACTGAAGCTTTCTTT. Supplemented by reference TRBV5-1 and TRBJ1-1, the full variable domain reads KAGVTQTPRYLIKTRGQQVTLSCSPISGHRSVSWYQQTPGQGLQFLFEYFSETQRNKGNFPGRFSGRQFSNSRSEMNVSTLELGDSALYLCASSRGGEISNTEAFFGQGTRLTVV.

J is TRBJ2-1 and V is TRBV5-4, with 9 bases identical to TRBD2. This CDR3 spans 16 amino acids. The germline gives CDR1 SGHNT, CDR2 YYREEE (reference sequence). V lost 0 bases and J lost 2; bases outside the gene matches: 3. Written as DNA, the CDR3 is TGTGCCAGCAGCTTGGATCTAGCGGGACCCTACAATGAGCAGTTCTTC. This sequence encodes CASSLDLAGPYNEQFF.

The CDR3 DNA reads as TGTGCCTCAAATAGCGGGAGATTTGGGGCAGATACGCAGTATTTT. Translation gives CASNSGRFGADTQYF. V and J are TRBV10-3 and TRBJ2-3; TRBD2 matches at 9 bases. The J segment lost 4 bases and the V segment lost 11 bases, leaving 13 bases of the junction unmatched. The CDR3 is made up of 15 amino acids. Germline lookup yields CDR1 ENHRY and CDR2 SYGVKD.